These T cell receptor beta chains were read from a single sample in a study of neurological immune-mediated disorders. TCRdb re-called the 5' RACE reads through MiXCR, storing one row per CDR3 protein. The sample holds about 66,000 distinct CDR3 sequences; 4.8% are singletons and the top ten take about 2.2%. The sequenced sample was PBMCs. The receptors come from a woman in her sixties or seventies with multiple sclerosis. The CDR3 runs from the conserved cysteine through the conserved F or W. The order of the fields is V gene, D gene, J gene, clone size, CDR3 protein, CDR3 DNA. D genes are given only for firm matches. Rows may omit the clone size; those that give it use once, few, many or a size class.

V gene: TRBV3-1; D gene: TRBD1; J gene: TRBJ2-5; clone size: .; CDR3 protein: CASSQAKQGQETQYF; CDR3 DNA: TGTGCCAGCAGCCAAGCGAAACAGGGGCAAGAGACCCAGTACTTC
V gene: TRBV27; D gene: TRBD2; J gene: TRBJ2-3; clone size: .; CDR3 protein: CASRWTSGSTDTQYF; CDR3 DNA: TGTGCCAGCAGGTGGACTAGCGGCTCCACAGATACGCAGTATTTT
V gene: TRBV12-3/TRBV12-4; D gene: .; J gene: TRBJ2-5; clone size: .; CDR3 protein: CASSLYMAYQETQYF; CDR3 DNA: TGTGCCAGCAGTTTATACATGGCGTACCAAGAGACCCAGTACTTC
V gene: TRBV5-1; D gene: TRBD2; J gene: TRBJ2-3; clone size: many; CDR3 protein: CASSLDSGSTDTQYF; CDR3 DNA: TGCGCCAGCAGCTTGGATAGCGGGAGCACAGATACGCAGTATTTT
V gene: TRBV11-2; D gene: .; J gene: TRBJ2-2; clone size: many; CDR3 protein: CASSLDWAGELFF; CDR3 DNA: TGTGCCAGCAGCTTAGATTGGGCCGGGGAGCTGTTTTTT
V gene: TRBV18; D gene: .; J gene: TRBJ2-3; clone size: .; CDR3 protein: CASSPVPLPTQYF; CDR3 DNA: TGTGCCAGCTCACCGGTCCCGCTCCCTACGCAGTATTTT
V gene: TRBV12-2; D gene: .; J gene: TRBJ2-3; clone size: .; CDR3 protein: CASPRGGQIIRASTDTQYF; CDR3 DNA: TGTGCAAGTCCCCGTGGGGGACAGATAATTCGAGCAAGCACAGATACGCAGTATTTT
V gene: TRBV6-1; D gene: .; J gene: TRBJ2-2; clone size: many; CDR3 protein: CASAPLVGSTGELFF; CDR3 DNA: TGTGCCAGCGCCCCCTTGGTGGGCTCCACCGGGGAGCTGTTTTTT
V gene: TRBV7-9; D gene: TRBD1; J gene: TRBJ2-2; clone size: many; CDR3 protein: CASRIQGAGTGELFF; CDR3 DNA: TGTGCCAGCCGAATTCAGGGGGCCGGCACCGGGGAGCTGTTTTTT
V gene: TRBV7-9; D gene: .; J gene: TRBJ1-1; clone size: .; CDR3 protein: CASSLSGTEAFF; CDR3 DNA: TGTGCCAGCAGCCTCTCGGGCACTGAAGCTTTCTTT
V gene: TRBV6-2/TRBV6-3; D gene: .; J gene: TRBJ2-7; clone size: many; CDR3 protein: CASSQGFFEQYF; CDR3 DNA: TGTGCCAGCAGCCAAGGGTTCTTCGAGCAGTACTTC
V gene: TRBV4-2; D gene: TRBD2; J gene: TRBJ2-7; clone size: many; CDR3 protein: CASSPTGTSGLYEQYF; CDR3 DNA: TGTGCCAGCAGCCCCACCGGGACTAGCGGCCTCTACGAGCAGTACTTC
V gene: TRBV7-2; D gene: .; J gene: TRBJ1-1; clone size: .; CDR3 protein: CASSLTLNTEAFF; CDR3 DNA: TGTGCCAGCAGCTTAACCCTGAACACTGAAGCTTTCTTT
V gene: TRBV25-1; D gene: TRBD1; J gene: TRBJ2-7; clone size: .; CDR3 protein: CASKVRTGDFYEQYF; CDR3 DNA: TGTGCCAGCAAAGTTCGGACAGGGGATTTCTACGAGCAGTACTTC
V gene: TRBV20-1; D gene: TRBD1; J gene: TRBJ1-6; clone size: many; CDR3 protein: CSATGTGDNSPLHF; CDR3 DNA: TGCAGTGCAACCGGGACAGGTGATAATTCACCCCTCCACTTT
V gene: TRBV7-6; D gene: TRBD1; J gene: TRBJ2-5; clone size: many; CDR3 protein: CASSFGDRRKETQYF; CDR3 DNA: TGTGCCAGCAGCTTCGGGGACAGAAGAAAAGAGACCCAGTACTTC